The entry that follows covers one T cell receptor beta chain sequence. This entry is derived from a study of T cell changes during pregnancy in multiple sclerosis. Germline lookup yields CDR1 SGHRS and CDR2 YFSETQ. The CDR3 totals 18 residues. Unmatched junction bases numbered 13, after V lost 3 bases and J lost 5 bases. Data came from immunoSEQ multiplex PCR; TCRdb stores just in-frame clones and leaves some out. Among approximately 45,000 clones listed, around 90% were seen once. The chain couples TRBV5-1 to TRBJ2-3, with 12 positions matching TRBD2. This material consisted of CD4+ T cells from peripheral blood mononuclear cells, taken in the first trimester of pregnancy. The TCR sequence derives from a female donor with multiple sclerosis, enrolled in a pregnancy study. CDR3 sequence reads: CASSSGLAGSPRLDTQYF. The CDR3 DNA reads TGCGCCAGCAGCTCGGGACTAGCGGGTTCCCCCAGGTTAGATACGCAGTATTTT. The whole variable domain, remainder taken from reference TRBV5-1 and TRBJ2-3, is KAGVTQTPRYLIKTRGQQVTLSCSPISGHRSVSWYQQTPGQGLQFLFEYFSETQRNKGNFPGRFSGRQFSNSRSEMNVSTLELGDSALYLCASSSGLAGSPRLDTQYFGPGTRLTVL.